One sample yielded the 10 T cell receptor beta chains listed below, sequenced in a study of blood T cell repertoires in COVID-19. Measured with immunoSEQ multiplex PCR; TCRdb has only the in-frame clones, and not every one. The data hold about 110,000 clones, with less than 75% observed a single time. Sequences were obtained from peripheral blood. Every receptor here comes from a woman aged 40 to 55 with acute or convalescent COVID-19.

Regarding this clone: Distinct nucleotide sequences in the sample also encode this CDR3. V usage is TRBV9 and J usage is TRBJ1-2; 7 nucleotides line up with TRBD1. V trimming: 0 bases; J trimming: 2 bases; junction bases outside the gene matches: 4. Germline V lookup: CDR1 SGDLS, CDR2 YYNGEE. The CDR3 loop spans 15 amino acids. CDR3 in DNA: TGTGCCAGCAGCGTAGGGTCAGGGGGAAACTATGGCTACACCTTC. It encodes CASSVGSGGNYGYTF.

The chain recombines TRBV11-2 with TRBJ1-2, with D uncertain. Germline V CDR1 and CDR2: SGHAT, FQNNGV. The CDR3 is 15 residues long. Trimming pared 2 bases from V and 3 bases from J, leaving 13 bases between. CDR3 amino acids: CASSLIAATHYGYTF. CDR3 sequence (DNA): TGTGCCAGCAGCTTAATAGCAGCCACACACTATGGCTACACCTTC.

This sequence joins TRBV6-1 and TRBJ1-1; D remains ambiguous. Per germline, CDR1 MNHNS and CDR2 SASEGT. Trimming left V 3 bases short and J 1 base short, with 12 bases between. The CDR3 runs 15 residues. Here the CDR3 DNA reads TGTGCCAGCAGTGATGGTAATGGCTGGAACACTGAAGCTTTCTTT. It yields the protein CASSDGNGWNTEAFF.

The rearrangement joins TRBV19 to TRBJ1-5; D is unresolved. CDR1 LNHDA and CDR2 SQIVND come from the germline V gene (reference sequence). Trimming cost V 5 bases and J 0 bases, with 8 bases left between them. The CDR3 covers 14 residues. CDR3 region: CASSGQISNQPQHF. CDR3 DNA sequence: TGTGCCAGTAGTGGGCAGATTAGCAATCAGCCCCAGCATTTT.

The J gene is TRBJ1-4, the V gene TRBV19; D is perhaps TRBD1 (6 bases). The germline V gene has CDR1 LNHDA and CDR2 SQIVND (reference sequence). This CDR3 comprises 16 residues. DNA of the CDR3: TGTGCTCAACCCTTATCACGGACAGAAGATCATGAAAAACTGTTTTTT. Residues: CAQPLSRTEDHEKLFF.

This clone has just a few counts. The chain joins TRBV11-2 to TRBJ2-7; 9 bases map to TRBD1. Germline trimming cut 4 bases from V and 4 bases from J; bases unmatched to any gene: 5. This CDR3 is 14 amino acids long. Germline values: CDR1 SGHAT, CDR2 FQNNGV. The CDR3 DNA follows: TGTGCCAGCAGCTCCGGGACAGGGAAATACGAGCAGTACTTC. It is translated as CASSSGTGKYEQYF.

This chain uses TRBV30 with TRBJ1-1, with D possibly being TRBD1 (5 bases). From germline, CDR1 is GTSNPN and CDR2 SVGIG (reference sequence). V lost 5 bases and J 7 bases, leaving 11 bases between the germline ends. The CDR3 spans 11 residues. The CDR3 coding sequence is TGTGCCTGGGGGGGGAGCGGTGAAGCTTTCTTT. Residues: CAWGGSGEAFF.

The rearrangement uses TRBV19 and TRBJ1-6; no clear D. CDR1 LNHDA and CDR2 SQIVND come from the germline V gene (reference sequence). V lost 9 bases and J lost 7, with 13 bases in between. The CDR3 has 13 residues. This CDR3 reads CASHERWNSPLHF. The CDR3 nucleotides read TGTGCCAGCCACGAGAGGTGGAATTCACCCCTCCACTTT.

The chain uses TRBV4-1 and TRBJ2-6; D is ambiguous. This CDR3 is built from 15 residues. Trimming removed 4 bases from V and 2 bases from J, with 9 bases in between. Germline V gene lookup returns CDR1 MGHRA and CDR2 YSYEKL. CDR3 sequence: CASSRFAAGANVLTF. The CDR3 nucleotides read TGCGCCAGCAGCCGCTTCGCGGCTGGGGCCAACGTCCTGACTTTC.

The rearrangement joins TRBV28 to TRBJ1-3, with TRBD1 identical over 9 bases. The V gene's germline CDR1 is MDHEN and CDR2 SYDVKM. The CDR3 covers 17 residues. V lost 9 bases to trimming and J lost 4 bases; unmatched junction nucleotides: 16. Here the CDR3 DNA reads TGTGCCAGTCTCGGACAGGGGAAGCGCGCAAGGGGAAACACCATATATTTT. Protein sequence: CASLGQGKRARGNTIYF.